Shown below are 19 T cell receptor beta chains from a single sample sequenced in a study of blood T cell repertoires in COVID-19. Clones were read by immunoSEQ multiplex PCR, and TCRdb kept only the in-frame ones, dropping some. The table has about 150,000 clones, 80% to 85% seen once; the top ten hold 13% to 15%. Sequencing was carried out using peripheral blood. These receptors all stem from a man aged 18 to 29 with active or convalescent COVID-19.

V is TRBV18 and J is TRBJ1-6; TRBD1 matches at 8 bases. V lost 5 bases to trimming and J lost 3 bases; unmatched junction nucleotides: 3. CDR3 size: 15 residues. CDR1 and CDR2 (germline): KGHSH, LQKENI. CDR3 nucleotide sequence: TGTGCCAGCTCAGTTACAGGGGGCTATAATTCACCCCTCCACTTT. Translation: CASSVTGGYNSPLHF.

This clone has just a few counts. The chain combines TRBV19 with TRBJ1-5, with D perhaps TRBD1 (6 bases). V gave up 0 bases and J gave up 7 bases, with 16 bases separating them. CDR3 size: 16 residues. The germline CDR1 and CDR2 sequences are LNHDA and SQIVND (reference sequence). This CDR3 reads CASSIDFTGRAQPQHF. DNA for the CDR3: TGTGCCAGTAGTATAGATTTTACAGGGAGAGCCCAGCCCCAGCATTTT. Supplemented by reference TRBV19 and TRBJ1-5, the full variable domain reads DGGITQSPKYLFRKEGQNVTLSCEQNLNHDAMYWYRQDPGQGLRLIYYSQIVNDFQKGDIAEGYSVSREKKESFPLTVTSAQKNPTAFYLCASSIDFTGRAQPQHFGDGTRLSIL.

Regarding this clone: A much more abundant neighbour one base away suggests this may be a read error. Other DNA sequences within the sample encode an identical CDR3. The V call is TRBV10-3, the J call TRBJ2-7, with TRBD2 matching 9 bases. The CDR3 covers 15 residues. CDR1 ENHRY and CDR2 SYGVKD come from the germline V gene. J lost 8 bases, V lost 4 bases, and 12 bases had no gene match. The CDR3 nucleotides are TGTGCCATCAGTGGGGACGCGGGAGGGGGGGCGAAGCAGTACTTC. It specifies CAISGDAGGGAKQYF.

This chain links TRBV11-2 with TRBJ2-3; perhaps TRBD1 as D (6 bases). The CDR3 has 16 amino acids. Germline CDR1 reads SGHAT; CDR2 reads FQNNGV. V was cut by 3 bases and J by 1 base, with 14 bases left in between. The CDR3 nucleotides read TGTGCCAGCAGCTTCGGACAGTTAGGAGGCACAGATACGCAGTATTTT. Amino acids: CASSFGQLGGTDTQYF.

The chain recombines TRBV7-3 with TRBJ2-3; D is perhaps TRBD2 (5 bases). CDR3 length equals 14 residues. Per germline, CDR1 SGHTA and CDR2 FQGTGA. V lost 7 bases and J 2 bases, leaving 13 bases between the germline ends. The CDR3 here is CASNRSGTTDTQYF. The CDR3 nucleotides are TGTGCCAGCAACCGGAGCGGTACCACAGATACGCAGTATTTT. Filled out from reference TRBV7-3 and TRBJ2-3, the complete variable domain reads GAGVSQTPSNKVTEKGKYVELRCDPISGHTALYWYRQSLGQGPEFLIYFQGTGAADDSGLPNDRFFAVRPEGSVSTLKIQRTERGDSAVYLCASNRSGTTDTQYFGPGTRLTVL.

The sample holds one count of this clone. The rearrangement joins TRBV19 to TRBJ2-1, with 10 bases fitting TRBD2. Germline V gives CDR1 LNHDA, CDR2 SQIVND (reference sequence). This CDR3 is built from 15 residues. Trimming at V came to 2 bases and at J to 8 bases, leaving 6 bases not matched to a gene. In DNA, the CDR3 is TGTGCCAGTAGTATATCTAGCGGGGGATTCGATGAGCAGTTCTTC. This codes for CASSISSGGFDEQFF.

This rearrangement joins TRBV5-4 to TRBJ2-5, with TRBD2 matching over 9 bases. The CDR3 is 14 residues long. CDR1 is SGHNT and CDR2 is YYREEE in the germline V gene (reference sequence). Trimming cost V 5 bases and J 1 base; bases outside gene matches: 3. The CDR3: CASRRAGGQETQYF. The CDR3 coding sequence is TGTGCCAGCAGACGAGCGGGGGGCCAAGAGACCCAGTACTTC.

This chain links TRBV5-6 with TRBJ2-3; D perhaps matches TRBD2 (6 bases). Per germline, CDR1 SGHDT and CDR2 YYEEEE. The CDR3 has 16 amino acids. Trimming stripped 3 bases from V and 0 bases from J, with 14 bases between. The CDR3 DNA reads TGTGCCAGCAGCTGGGGGACGGGGACTAGCACAGATACGCAGTATTTT. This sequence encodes CASSWGTGTSTDTQYF.

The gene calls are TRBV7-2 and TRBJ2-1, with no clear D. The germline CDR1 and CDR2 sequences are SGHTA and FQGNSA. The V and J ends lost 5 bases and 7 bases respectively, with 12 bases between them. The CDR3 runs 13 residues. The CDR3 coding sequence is TGTGCCAGCAGCCGTCCGTCGTCTAATGAGCAGTTCTTC. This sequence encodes CASSRPSSNEQFF.

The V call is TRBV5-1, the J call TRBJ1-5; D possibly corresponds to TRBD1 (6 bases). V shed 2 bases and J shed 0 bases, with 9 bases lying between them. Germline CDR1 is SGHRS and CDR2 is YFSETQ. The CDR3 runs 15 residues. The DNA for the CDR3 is TGCGCCAGCAGCTTACAAGGGGGTAGCAATCAGCCCCAGCATTTT. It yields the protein CASSLQGGSNQPQHF.

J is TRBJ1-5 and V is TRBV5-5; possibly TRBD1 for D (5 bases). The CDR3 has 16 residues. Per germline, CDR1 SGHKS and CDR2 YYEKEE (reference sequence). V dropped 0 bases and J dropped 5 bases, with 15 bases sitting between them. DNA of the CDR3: TGTGCCAGCAGCTTGGCCGATATCATGGGGCATCAGCCCCAGCATTTT. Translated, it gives CASSLADIMGHQPQHF.

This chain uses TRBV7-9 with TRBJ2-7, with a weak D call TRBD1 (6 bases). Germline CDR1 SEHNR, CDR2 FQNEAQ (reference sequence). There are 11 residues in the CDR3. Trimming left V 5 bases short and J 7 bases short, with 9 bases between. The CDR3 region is CASSAQGEQYF. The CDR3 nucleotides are TGTGCCAGCAGCGCCCAGGGGGAGCAGTACTTC.

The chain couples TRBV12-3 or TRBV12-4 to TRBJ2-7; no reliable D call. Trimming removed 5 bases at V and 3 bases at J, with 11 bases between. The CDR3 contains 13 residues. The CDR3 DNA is TGTGCCAGCAGTCTTCAGTCCAACTACGAGCAGTACTTC. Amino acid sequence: CASSLQSNYEQYF.

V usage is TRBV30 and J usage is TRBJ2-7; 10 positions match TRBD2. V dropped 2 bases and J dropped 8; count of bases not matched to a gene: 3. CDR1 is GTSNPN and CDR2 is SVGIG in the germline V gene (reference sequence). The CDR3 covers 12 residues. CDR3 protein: CAWSSSGSKQYF. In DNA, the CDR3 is TGTGCCTGGAGTTCTAGCGGGAGTAAGCAGTACTTC.

Here the CDR3 reads CASRSSFGDESYEQYF. CDR3 nucleotides: TGTGCCAGTAGATCGTCGTTCGGGGATGAGAGTTACGAGCAGTACTTC. The chain links TRBV19 to TRBJ2-7; possible D gene TRBD2, 5 bases. Trimming stripped 6 bases from V and 4 bases from J, with 22 bases between. The CDR3 length is 16 residues. CDR1 and CDR2 from the germline V gene are LNHDA and SQIVND (reference sequence).

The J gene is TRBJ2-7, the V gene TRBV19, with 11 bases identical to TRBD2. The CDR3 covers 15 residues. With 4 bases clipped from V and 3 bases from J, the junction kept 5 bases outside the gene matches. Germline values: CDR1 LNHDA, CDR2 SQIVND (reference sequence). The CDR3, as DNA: TGTGCCAGTAGTACGCAGACTAGCGGGGACTACGAGCAGTACTTC. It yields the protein CASSTQTSGDYEQYF.

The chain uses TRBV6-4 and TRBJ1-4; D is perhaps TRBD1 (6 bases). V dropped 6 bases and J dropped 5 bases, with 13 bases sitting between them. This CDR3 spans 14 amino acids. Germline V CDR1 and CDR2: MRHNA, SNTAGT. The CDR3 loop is CASRPTGGNEKLFF. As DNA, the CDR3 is TGTGCCAGCAGACCGACAGGCGGGAATGAAAAACTGTTTTTT.

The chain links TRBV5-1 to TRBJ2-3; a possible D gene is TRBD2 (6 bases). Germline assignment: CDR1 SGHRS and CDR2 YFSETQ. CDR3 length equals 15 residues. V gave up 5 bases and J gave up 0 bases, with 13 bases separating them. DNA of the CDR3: TGCGCCAGCAGACTGGGGGGAACTAGCACAGATACGCAGTATTTT. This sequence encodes CASRLGGTSTDTQYF.

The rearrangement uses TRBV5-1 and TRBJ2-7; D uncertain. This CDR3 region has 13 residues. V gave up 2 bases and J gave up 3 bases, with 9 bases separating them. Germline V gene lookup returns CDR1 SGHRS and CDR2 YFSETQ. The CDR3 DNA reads TGCGCCAGCAGCTTCAAACAGTTCTACGAGCAGTACTTC. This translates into CASSFKQFYEQYF.